Following are 32 T cell receptor beta chains from one sample sequenced in a study of beta chain features in type 1 diabetes. Reverse transcribing all isolated RNA meant expressed TCRB transcripts were sequenced. Here immunoSEQ multiplex PCR was the method, and the copy in TCRdb shows in-frame clones only, minus some. The table shows about 340,000 clones, with about 14% occurring only once. What these receptors recognize is not known. Findings and limits, study-wide: Shorter TCRB CDR3s, moderately but significantly so, were found in Type 1 diabetes patients in all four CD4+ subsets.

The sequenced sample consisted of naive CD4+ T cells from blood. The receptors come from a woman aged 18-29 years with type 1 diabetes.

This clone was recorded a few times. The chain carries TRBV15 and TRBJ2-7; 7 bases agree with TRBD2. The length of the CDR3 is 15 residues. Losses at the gene ends were 0 bases for V and 2 bases for J; bases not matched to a gene: 4. Germline loops: CDR1 LNHNV, CDR2 YYDKDF (reference sequence). CDR3 in DNA: TGTGCCACCAGCAGAGATATGAGCGGGACCTACGAGCAGTACTTC. Translation gives CATSRDMSGTYEQYF.

The sample holds a few counts of this clone. The gene calls are TRBV21-1 and TRBJ2-2; TRBD2, as called in the table, went unchecked against the DNA. TRBV21-1 is tagged as a pseudogene. The CDR3 is made up of 18 amino acids. The CDR3 DNA follows: TGTGCCAGCAGCCAAATGCCCCCTAGCGGGAGGGACACCGGGGAGCTGTTTTTT. Its protein product is CASSQMPPSGRDTGELFF.

The chain joins TRBV7-9 to TRBJ1-2; possibly TRBD1 for D (5 bases). The CDR3 consists of 17 residues. V was pared by 7 bases and J by 4 bases, with 25 bases between. The germline V gene encodes CDR1 SEHNR and CDR2 FQNEAQ (reference sequence). In DNA, the CDR3 is TGTGCCAGCACGACCCCCTCGCGGGGACCGTACGGCTATGGCTACACCTTC. Protein sequence: CASTTPSRGPYGYGYTF.

This clone was found a few times. The rearrangement joins TRBV5-1 to TRBJ1-5; a weak D match, TRBD1 (6 bases). CDR3 size: 15 residues. Germline CDR1 reads SGHRS; CDR2 reads YFSETQ. V lost 0 bases and J lost 7, with 14 bases in between. CDR3: CASSLEPDSLQPQHF. The CDR3 DNA follows: TGCGCCAGCAGCTTGGAACCGGACAGTCTCCAGCCCCAGCATTTT.

The chain is built from TRBV4-2 and TRBJ2-5; the match to TRBD1 covers 9 bases. Germline loops: CDR1 LGHNA, CDR2 YNFKEQ. The CDR3 is 16 amino acids. J was trimmed by 3 bases and V by 1 base; bases with no gene match: 6. The CDR3 loop is CASSQVSGTGKETQYF. DNA of the CDR3: TGTGCCAGCAGCCAAGTTTCCGGGACAGGGAAAGAGACCCAGTACTTC.

Notes on this clone: This may be a read error: a much more frequent sequence differs by one nucleotide. V and J are TRBV7-9 and TRBJ1-1; 9 nucleotides agree with TRBD1. J lost 3 bases, V lost 4 bases, and 3 bases had no gene match. CDR1 is SEHNR and CDR2 is FQNEAQ in the germline V gene (reference sequence). This CDR3 comprises 14 residues. The CDR3 loop is CASSSGQGYTEAFF. CDR3 nucleotides: TGTGCCAGCAGCTCCGGACAGGGGTACACTGAAGCTTTCTTT.

The sample holds a few counts of this clone. The chain employs TRBV15 and TRBJ1-4; possible D gene TRBD1, 6 bases. With 1 base removed from V and 7 bases from J, the gap between germline ends came to 16 bases. The CDR3 extends over 16 amino acids. CDR1 and CDR2 from the germline V gene are LNHNV and YYDKDF (reference sequence). The CDR3 DNA reads TGTGCCACCAGCAGAGCTTTGGGGGGGCAAGGTGAAAAACTGTTTTTT. This encodes CATSRALGGQGEKLFF. Filled out from reference TRBV15 and TRBJ1-4, the complete variable domain reads DAMVIQNPRYQVTQFGKPVTLSCSQTLNHNVMYWYQQKSSQAPKLLFHYYDKDFNNEADTPDNFQSRRPNTSFCFLDIRSPGLGDTAMYLCATSRALGGQGEKLFFGSGTQLSVL.

This chain links TRBV27 with TRBJ2-5, with 8 bases identical to TRBD2. The V and J ends lost 7 bases and 5 bases, in that order; junction bases with no gene match: 6. The CDR3 is made up of 13 amino acids. In germline, CDR1 is MNHEY, CDR2 SMNVEV (reference sequence). CDR3 coding DNA: TGTGCCAGCAAGGCGGGAGGCCAGGAGACCCAGTACTTC. It translates to CASKAGGQETQYF.

To note about this clone: Other DNA sequences from this sample encode an identical CDR3 as well. This rearrangement joins TRBV7-2 to TRBJ2-3, with 10 bases identical to TRBD2. Germline V lookup: CDR1 SGHTA, CDR2 FQGNSA. The CDR3 has 16 amino acids. V shed 3 bases, J shed 5 bases, and the junction held 8 bases outside the gene matches. DNA of the CDR3: TGTGCCAGCAGCTTGGGGTTAGCGGGAGGTCAAGATACGCAGTATTTT. This codes for CASSLGLAGGQDTQYF.

This clone has only a few counts. V usage is TRBV7-9 and J usage is TRBJ2-7; possible D gene TRBD1, 5 bases. This CDR3 comprises 15 residues. V lost 5 bases, J lost 7 bases, and 21 bases lay in between. CDR1 and CDR2 from the germline V gene are SEHNR and FQNEAQ (reference sequence). The CDR3 DNA reads as TGTGCCAGCAGCCAGGGTTCCTGGGCCCCCCAGGAGCAGTACTTC. Translating it yields CASSQGSWAPQEQYF. Based on the CDR3 plus reference TRBV7-9 and TRBJ2-7, the full variable domain is DTGVSQNPRHKITKRGQNVTFRCDPISEHNRLYWYRQTLGQGPEFLTYFQNEAQLEKSRLLSDRFSAERPKGSFSTLEIQRTEQGDSAMYLCASSQGSWAPQEQYFGPGTRLTVT.

The chain employs TRBV27 and TRBJ2-3; TRBD1 matches at 8 bases. The germline gives CDR1 MNHEY, CDR2 SMNVEV (reference sequence). This CDR3 has 16 residues. Germline trimming cut 4 bases from V and 4 bases from J; bases unmatched to any gene: 10. The CDR3 is CASSSPWTGIADTQYF. In DNA form, the CDR3 reads TGTGCCAGCAGTTCCCCCTGGACAGGGATTGCAGATACGCAGTATTTT.

The rearrangement links TRBV29-1 to TRBJ2-2; 9 nucleotides agree with TRBD1. CDR1 SQVTM and CDR2 ANQGSEA come from the germline V gene. The junction had 6 bases not matched to a gene; V was cut back by 6 bases and J by 4 bases. CDR3 length equals 14 residues. For the CDR3, the DNA is TGCAGCGTGGCCGGGACAGGGAGCACCGGGGAGCTGTTTTTT. Translation: CSVAGTGSTGELFF.

The CDR3 DNA follows: TGTGCCAGCAGCCTCGGGACAGGGGTAGGAAACACCATATATTTT. Translated: CASSLGTGVGNTIYF. This chain uses TRBV9 with TRBJ1-3; 10 nucleotides match TRBD1. CDR3 size: 15 residues. Trimming cost V 4 bases and J 4 bases; bases outside gene matches: 5. Germline V gene sequence: CDR1 SGDLS, CDR2 YYNGEE. The whole variable domain, remainder taken from reference TRBV9 and TRBJ1-3, is DSGVTQTPKHLITATGQRVTLRCSPRSGDLSVYWYQQSLDQGLQFLIQYYNGEERAKGNILERFSAQQFPDLHSELNLSSLELGDSALYFCASSLGTGVGNTIYFGEGSWLTVV.

V gene TRBV7-2 combines with J gene TRBJ2-2; possible D gene TRBD1, 6 bases. Germline CDR1 and CDR2: SGHTA and FQGNSA. The CDR3 sequence is 15 residues long. Trimming took off 3 bases at V and 4 bases at J, with 12 bases between the two ends. This CDR3 reads CASSLTGPGTGELFF. CDR3 nucleotide sequence: TGTGCCAGCAGCTTGACAGGTCCCGGCACCGGGGAGCTGTTTTTT.

This clone occurred a few times. The V call is TRBV15, the J call TRBJ2-5, with 7 bases that match TRBD1. In germline, CDR1 is LNHNV, CDR2 YYDKDF (reference sequence). The CDR3 runs 14 residues. V trimming: 5 bases; J trimming: 3 bases; junction bases outside the gene matches: 6. The DNA for the CDR3 is TGTGCCACCAGCCCGACAGGGAATAAAGAGACCCAGTACTTC. As protein: CATSPTGNKETQYF.

This clone has just a few counts. The rearrangement links TRBV7-3 to TRBJ2-3; 11 bases align to TRBD2. The CDR3 has 13 residues. V lost 0 bases and J lost 11; bases outside the gene matches: 1. Looked up from germline, CDR1 is SGHTA and CDR2 is FQGTGA. CDR3 sequence: CASSLTGLAGQYF. The CDR3, as DNA: TGTGCCAGCAGCTTAACCGGACTAGCGGGGCAGTATTTT.

J is TRBJ2-7 and V is TRBV7-2; 9 bases match TRBD1. There are 15 residues in the CDR3. The germline gives CDR1 SGHTA, CDR2 FQGNSA. V lost 4 bases, J lost 3 bases, and 7 bases stayed unmatched. The CDR3 nucleotides are TGTGCCAGCAGCTCCCCCGGGACAGGGAGCTACGAGCAGTACGTC. It encodes CASSSPGTGSYEQYV.

This clone showed up just a few times. The rearrangement links TRBV25-1 to TRBJ1-1, with TRBD1 as a possible D gene (5 bases). Trimming pared 8 bases from V and 4 bases from J, leaving 20 bases between. Germline-derived CDR1 and CDR2 are MGHDK and SYGVNS. This CDR3 is built from 15 residues. The CDR3 spells CASVPTRGSSTEAFF. The CDR3 region has the DNA TGTGCCAGCGTCCCCACGCGGGGGTCGAGCACTGAAGCTTTCTTT. Variable domain in full (rest from reference TRBV25-1 and TRBJ1-1): EADIYQTPRYLVIGTGKKITLECSQTMGHDKMYWYQQDPGMELHLIHYSYGVNSTEKGDLSSESTVSRIRTEHFPLTLESARPSHTSQYLCASVPTRGSSTEAFFGQGTRLTVV.

The table lists this clone with a count of one. The V call is TRBV5-4, the J call TRBJ2-1; 11 bases line up with TRBD2. Trimming cost V 4 bases and J 6 bases; bases outside gene matches: 9. Germline V gene lookup returns CDR1 SGHNT and CDR2 YYREEE (reference sequence). The CDR3 is 16 residues long. The CDR3 here is CASSEMTSGTFNEQFF. The CDR3 DNA reads as TGTGCCAGCAGCGAAATGACTAGCGGGACGTTCAATGAGCAGTTCTTC.

This clone was observed a few times. The rearrangement joins TRBV5-6 to TRBJ2-7, with D maybe TRBD1 (6 bases). This CDR3 region has 17 residues. Trimming stripped 0 bases from V and 2 bases from J, with 18 bases between. Germline CDR1 and CDR2: SGHDT and YYEEEE. CDR3 sequence: CASSLVDTGQSAYEQYF. CDR3 sequence (DNA): TGTGCCAGCAGCTTGGTCGATACAGGACAGTCAGCCTACGAGCAGTACTTC.

The chain employs TRBV7-9 and TRBJ1-2, with D maybe TRBD1 (6 bases). V lost 5 bases, J lost 7 bases, and 17 bases lay in between. Germline values: CDR1 SEHNR, CDR2 FQNEAQ (reference sequence). CDR3 length equals 14 residues. Here the CDR3 reads CASSEETGPIGYTF. Here the CDR3 DNA reads TGTGCCAGCAGCGAGGAAACAGGGCCTATTGGCTACACCTTC.

This clone was recorded a few times. The CDR3 region is CASSSGQYTGELFF. In DNA, the CDR3 is TGTGCCAGCAGCTCGGGACAGTACACCGGGGAGCTGTTTTTT. The chain carries TRBV28 and TRBJ2-2; TRBD1 matches 7 bases. Losses at the gene ends were 6 bases for V and 3 bases for J; bases not matched to a gene: 4. The CDR3 covers 14 residues. Per germline, CDR1 MDHEN and CDR2 SYDVKM.

The chain joins TRBV7-9 to TRBJ2-6; possibly TRBD2 for D (5 bases). Germline values: CDR1 SEHNR, CDR2 FQNEAQ (reference sequence). Trimming shortened V by 6 bases and J by 1 base, and 10 bases separated the two germline ends. CDR3 length: 15 amino acids. The CDR3 nucleotides are TGTGCCAGCAGGCCGGGGATTTCTGGGGCCAACGTCCTGACTTTC. It yields the protein CASRPGISGANVLTF.

This clone was counted only a few times. The gene calls are TRBV4-3 and TRBJ2-1; the match to TRBD2 covers 10 bases. This CDR3 has 17 amino acids. Per germline, CDR1 LGHNA and CDR2 YSLEER. The V and J ends lost 1 base and 7 bases, in that order; junction bases with no gene match: 10. Here the CDR3 reads CASSQGLRTSGLNEQFF. CDR3 in DNA: TGCGCCAGCAGCCAAGGGTTGCGGACTAGCGGATTAAATGAGCAGTTCTTC.

This clone was detected only a few times. The genes are TRBV4-3 and TRBJ1-2; TRBD1 matches at 7 bases. CDR3 length: 15 residues. Germline-derived CDR1 and CDR2 are LGHNA and YSLEER. The junction had 8 bases not matched to a gene; V was cut back by 0 bases and J by 7 bases. CDR3 sequence: CASSQESPGGGGYTF. CDR3 coding DNA: TGCGCCAGCAGCCAAGAGTCGCCAGGGGGAGGTGGCTACACCTTC.

The V gene is TRBV30, the J gene TRBJ2-2, with a tentative D call TRBD2 (5 bases). There are 14 residues in the CDR3. The germline gives CDR1 GTSNPN, CDR2 SVGIG (reference sequence). V was clipped by 4 bases and J by 6 bases, with 15 bases between them. CDR3 sequence: CAWNRYEGAGELFF. In DNA, the CDR3 is TGTGCCTGGAATCGATATGAGGGAGCCGGGGAGCTGTTTTTT.

The chain has TRBV28 and TRBJ1-2; perhaps TRBD1 as D (6 bases). The V gene lost 6 bases and the J gene lost 2 bases, with 13 bases spanning the gap. The germline V gene encodes CDR1 MDHEN and CDR2 SYDVKM. This CDR3 region has 14 residues. The CDR3 coding sequence is TGTGCCAGCAGCACCCCTCAGGGGAACTATGGCTACACCTTC. The encoded protein is CASSTPQGNYGYTF.

The chain employs TRBV6-6 and TRBJ2-5, with 7 positions matching TRBD1. There are 14 residues in the CDR3. CDR1 and CDR2 (germline): MNHNY, SVGAGI (reference sequence). Trimming at V came to 6 bases and at J to 8 bases, leaving 12 bases not matched to a gene. The CDR3 loop is CASSKGGVGGTQYF. DNA of the CDR3: TGTGCCAGCAGCAAGGGTGGGGTAGGGGGCACCCAGTACTTC.

This clone is a singleton in its sample. The J gene is TRBJ2-7, the V gene TRBV5-5; TRBD2 matches at 11 bases. J lost 3 bases, V lost 4 bases, and 9 bases had no gene match. CDR3 size: 16 residues. The V gene's germline CDR1 is SGHKS and CDR2 YYEKEE (reference sequence). CDR3 protein: CASSRGLAGPNYEQYF. CDR3 nucleotides: TGTGCCAGCAGCCGAGGACTAGCGGGCCCTAACTACGAGCAGTACTTC. Complete variable domain (other parts from reference TRBV5-5 and TRBJ2-7): DAGVTQSPTHLIKTRGQQVTLRCSPISGHKSVSWYQQVLGQGPQFIFQYYEKEERGRGNFPDRFSARQFPNYSSELNVNALLLGDSALYLCASSRGLAGPNYEQYFGPGTRLTVT.

The chain combines TRBV4-2 with TRBJ2-1; 15 bases match TRBD2. CDR1 LGHNA and CDR2 YNFKEQ come from the germline V gene. The junction had 4 bases not matched to a gene; V was cut back by 1 base and J by 12 bases. This CDR3 is built from 15 residues. The CDR3 reads CASSQGSGLAGGQFF. DNA of the CDR3: TGTGCCAGCAGCCAAGGATCGGGACTAGCGGGAGGGCAGTTCTTC.

The sample holds a few counts of this clone. V is TRBV5-4 and J is TRBJ2-7; TRBD2 is a possible D gene (5 bases). CDR1 and CDR2 from the germline V gene are SGHNT and YYREEE (reference sequence). The CDR3 loop spans 15 amino acids. The germline V and J ends were trimmed by 2 bases and 6 bases, with 18 bases remaining between them. CDR3 sequence reads: CASSLRPNEGSEQYF. In DNA, the CDR3 is TGTGCCAGCAGCTTACGCCCGAATGAGGGCTCCGAGCAGTACTTC.

The chain joins TRBV19 to TRBJ2-1; D gene uncertain. The V gene lost 7 bases and the J gene lost 15 bases, with 16 bases spanning the gap. CDR3 length: 11 residues. The V gene's germline CDR1 is LNHDA and CDR2 SQIVND (reference sequence). The CDR3, as DNA: TGTGCCAGTACCTACCGACAAGTCCCGTTCTTC. It is translated as CASTYRQVPFF.